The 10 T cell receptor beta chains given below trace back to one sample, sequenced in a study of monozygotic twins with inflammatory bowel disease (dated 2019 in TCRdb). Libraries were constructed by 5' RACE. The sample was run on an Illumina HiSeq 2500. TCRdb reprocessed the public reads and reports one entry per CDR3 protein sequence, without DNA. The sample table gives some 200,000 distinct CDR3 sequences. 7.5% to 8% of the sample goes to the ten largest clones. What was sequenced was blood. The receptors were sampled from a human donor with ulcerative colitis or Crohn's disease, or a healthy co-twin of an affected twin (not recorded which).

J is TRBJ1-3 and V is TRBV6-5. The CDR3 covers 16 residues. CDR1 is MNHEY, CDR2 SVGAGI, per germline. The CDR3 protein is CASSYTRQIPGNTIYF.

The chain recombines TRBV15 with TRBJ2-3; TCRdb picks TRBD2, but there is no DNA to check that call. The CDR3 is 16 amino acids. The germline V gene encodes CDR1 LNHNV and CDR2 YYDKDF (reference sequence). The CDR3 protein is CATSREGTSITDTQYF.

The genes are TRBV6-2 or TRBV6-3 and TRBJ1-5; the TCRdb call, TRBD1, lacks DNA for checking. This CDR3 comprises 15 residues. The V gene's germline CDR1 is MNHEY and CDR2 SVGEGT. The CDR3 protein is CASSYQGRVYQPQHF.

Here the CDR3 reads CASSRERTSTDTQYF. This chain uses TRBV5-1 with TRBJ2-3; checking the TCRdb D call of TRBD2 is not possible without DNA. The V gene's germline CDR1 is SGHRS and CDR2 YFSETQ. The CDR3 spans 15 residues.

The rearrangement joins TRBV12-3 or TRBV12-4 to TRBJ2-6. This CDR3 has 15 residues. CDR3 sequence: CASRQTASGANVLTF.

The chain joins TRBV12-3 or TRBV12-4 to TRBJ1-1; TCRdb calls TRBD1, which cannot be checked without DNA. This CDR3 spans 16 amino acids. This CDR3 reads CASSPGGGFMNTEAFF.

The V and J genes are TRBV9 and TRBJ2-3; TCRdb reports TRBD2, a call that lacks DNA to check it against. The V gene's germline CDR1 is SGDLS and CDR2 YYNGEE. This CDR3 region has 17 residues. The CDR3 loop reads CASSVFSLAGGGDTQYF.

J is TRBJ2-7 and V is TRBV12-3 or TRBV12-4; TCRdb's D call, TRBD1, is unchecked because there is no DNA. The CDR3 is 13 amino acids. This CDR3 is CASTLTGVYEQYF.

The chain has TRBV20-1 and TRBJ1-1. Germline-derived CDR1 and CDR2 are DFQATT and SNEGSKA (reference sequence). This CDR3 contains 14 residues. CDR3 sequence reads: CSATKGLAYTEAFF.

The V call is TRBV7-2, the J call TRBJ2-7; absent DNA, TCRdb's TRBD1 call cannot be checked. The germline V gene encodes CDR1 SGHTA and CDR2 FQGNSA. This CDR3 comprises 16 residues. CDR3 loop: CASSLKPGTVAGEQYF.